This T cell receptor beta chain comes out of a study of Graves' ophthalmopathy and Graves' hyperthyroidism. Study-wide findings and caveats: An approximately 83% specificity and about 88% sensitivity were achieved by a 13-signature model that separated ophthalmopathy from stable hyperthyroidism.

This clonotype was found many times. Its antigen is as yet unknown. Pregnancy or lactation, uncontrolled infections and other autoimmune diseases were grounds for excluding patients. Amplification targeted the TCR beta CDR3 regions, with RNA transcripts as the source material. An opening RT-PCR round employed HTBI primers and preceded a second-round multiplex PCR. TCRdb re-analysed the multiplex PCR reads in MiXCR, keeping a single row per CDR3 protein. In the table there are around 1,000,000 distinct CDR3 sequences, 35% to 45% of which are singletons. The CDR3 sequence is 15 residues long. Germline V gene lookup returns CDR1 SNHLY and CDR2 FYNNEI. Trimming cost V 4 bases and J 5 bases, with 17 bases left between them.

The chain carries TRBV2 and TRBJ2-5; D is possibly TRBD2 (7 bases). The source material was peripheral blood or thyroid tissue (not recorded which). This receptor was obtained from an adult man with Graves' hyperthyroidism. The CDR3 nucleotides are TGTGCCAGCAGTGCGTTGTCCAGGGGAGGGGAGACCCAGTACTTC. Translated, it gives CASSALSRGGETQYF.